These T cell receptor beta chains were read from a single sample in a study of STAT5B mutations in CD4+ large granular lymphocyte leukemia. Sequencing used immunoSEQ multiplex PCR; TCRdb keeps in-frame clones, though not all of them. The sample carries over 25,000 clones, about 86% recorded once. Sequencing was performed on CD4+ T cells from blood buffy coats. These receptors all stem from a human donor in good health. CDR3s include the opening cysteine and the closing phenylalanine or tryptophan. The order of the fields is clone size, CDR3 length, J gene, D gene, V gene, CDR3 protein, CDR3 DNA. D genes are given only for firm matches. Some rows mark clone size as missing; the rest say once, few, many or name a class of expanded clone.

once,16,TRBJ1-2,.,TRBV5-1,CASGQERVALGYGYTF,TGCGCCAGCGGCCAGGAAAGGGTGGCCTTAGGCTATGGCTACACCTTC
.,16,TRBJ1-2,TRBD1,TRBV11-2,CASSRSSPGTDYGYTF,TGTGCCAGCAGCCGCTCCTCCCCTGGGACAGATTATGGCTACACCTTC
.,13,TRBJ2-1,TRBD1,TRBV29-1,CSVEGTDYNEQFF,TGCAGCGTTGAGGGGACAGACTACAATGAGCAGTTCTTC
.,14,TRBJ2-7,TRBD2,TRBV7-4,CASSLTSASYEQYF,TGTGCCAGCAGCTTAACTAGCGCCTCCTACGAGCAGTACTTC
.,13,TRBJ1-1,.,TRBV7-9,CASSLGMNTEAFF,TGTGCCAGCAGCTTAGGGATGAACACTGAAGCTTTCTTT
.,16,TRBJ2-1,TRBD2,TRBV5-6,CASSLVPGLVSNEQFF,TGTGCCAGCAGCTTGGTCCCGGGACTAGTCAGCAATGAGCAGTTCTTC
.,14,TRBJ1-1,.,TRBV7-9,CASSGHLRKTEAFF,TGTGCCAGCAGCGGCCATCTTCGGAAGACTGAAGCTTTCTTT
.,15,TRBJ2-7,.,TRBV7-7,CASSLGNRRSDEQYF,TGTGCTAGCAGCTTAGGGAACAGGCGCTCGGACGAGCAGTACTTC
.,14,TRBJ2-7,TRBD1,TRBV19,CASRGDRASYEQYF,TGTGCCAGTAGGGGGGACAGGGCCTCCTACGAGCAGTACTTC
.,15,TRBJ1-2,TRBD1,TRBV18,CASSSPGQPPYGYTF,TGTGCCAGCTCATCGCCGGGACAGCCCCCCTATGGCTACACCTTC
.,15,TRBJ1-2,.,TRBV9,CASSKGGPKSGGYTF,TGTGCCAGCAGCAAAGGGGGGCCTAAATCCGGGGGCTACACCTTC
.,15,TRBJ1-4,.,TRBV2,CASSESGMKNEKLFF,TGTGCCAGCAGTGAGTCTGGAATGAAAAATGAAAAACTGTTTTTT
.,15,TRBJ2-5,.,TRBV4-2,CASSPLQLVQETQYF,TGTGCCAGCAGCCCCCTACAACTCGTACAAGAGACCCAGTACTTC
.,17,TRBJ1-1,TRBD1,TRBV2,CASSRGTGGGMNTEAFF,TGTGCCAGCAGTCGGGGGACAGGGGGCGGCATGAACACTGAAGCTTTCTTT
.,14,TRBJ1-2,TRBD1,TRBV29-1,CSVDAAGGRYGYTF,TGCAGCGTTGACGCGGCAGGGGGAAGGTATGGCTACACCTTC
.,16,TRBJ2-5,TRBD1,TRBV5-4,CASSLGGQGMEETQYF,TGTGCCAGCAGCTTGGGGGGACAGGGAATGGAAGAGACCCAGTACTTC
.,14,TRBJ1-4,.,TRBV18,CASSPGTTNEKLFF,TGTGCCAGCTCACCCGGGACAACTAATGAAAAACTGTTTTTT
.,11,TRBJ2-1,.,TRBV28,CASSLYNEQFF,TGTGCCAGCAGTCTCTACAATGAGCAGTTCTTC
.,17,TRBJ1-3,.,TRBV7-6,CASSLDPRGPSGNTIYF,TGTGCCAGCAGCTTAGACCCCCGAGGGCCCTCTGGAAACACCATATATTTT
.,12,TRBJ2-7,.,TRBV5-4,CASSRLPYEQYF,TGTGCCAGCAGCCGTCTCCCCTACGAGCAGTACTTC
once,13,TRBJ2-5,.,TRBV7-2,CASSLALEETQYF,TGTGCCAGCAGCTTAGCGCTAGAGGAGACCCAGTACTTC
once,16,TRBJ2-7,TRBD2,TRBV5-1,CASSIGSSGAQDEQYF,TGCGCCAGCAGCATCGGGTCTAGCGGGGCCCAGGACGAGCAGTACTTC
.,16,TRBJ2-3,TRBD1,TRBV19,CASSSPRDRATDTQYF,TGTGCCAGTAGTAGTCCCCGAGACAGGGCCACAGATACGCAGTATTTT
.,11,TRBJ2-5,TRBD2,TRBV29-1,CSSGGQETQYF,TGCAGCTCGGGGGGGCAAGAGACCCAGTACTTC
few,16,TRBJ1-2,.,TRBV25-1,CASSDPLRGPNYGYTF,TGTGCCAGCAGTGATCCTCTCAGGGGACCTAACTATGGCTACACCTTC
.,16,TRBJ1-3,TRBD1,TRBV2,CASSEDRGQAGNTIYF,TGTGCCAGCAGTGAAGACAGGGGGCAGGCTGGAAACACCATATATTTT
.,14,TRBJ2-1,TRBD2,TRBV19,CASSTSGGWNEQFF,TGTGCCAGTAGCACTAGCGGGGGTTGGAATGAGCAGTTCTTC
.,14,TRBJ1-1,.,TRBV27,CASSPWPENTEAFF,TGTGCCAGCAGTCCTTGGCCGGAGAACACTGAAGCTTTCTTT
.,15,TRBJ1-6,TRBD1,TRBV6-4,CASSETGGYNSPLHF,TGTGCCAGCAGTGAGACAGGGGGTTATAATTCACCCCTCCACTTT
.,15,TRBJ1-2,.,TRBV7-2,CASSLAYRVGDGYTF,TGTGCCAGCAGCTTAGCGTACAGGGTCGGTGATGGCTACACCTTC
.,13,TRBJ2-1,.,TRBV7-9,CASSLLQGDEQFF,TGTGCCAGCAGCTTGTTGCAGGGAGATGAGCAGTTCTTC
.,16,TRBJ1-3,.,TRBV4-2,CASSPILRDSGNTIYF,TGTGCCAGCAGCCCTATTTTAAGGGACTCTGGAAACACCATATATTTT
.,17,TRBJ2-3,.,TRBV7-8,CASSLARGGLSTDTQYF,TGTGCCAGCAGCTTGGCGAGGGGCGGGCTAAGCACAGATACGCAGTATTTT
.,11,TRBJ2-3,.,TRBV5-1,CASSGEGTQYF,TGCGCCAGCAGCGGCGAAGGTACGCAGTATTTT
.,13,TRBJ2-2,.,TRBV14,CASSQDPHGELFF,TGTGCCAGCAGCCAAGACCCCCACGGGGAGCTGTTTTTT
.,13,TRBJ2-3,.,TRBV5-4,CASSLGPGDTQYF,TGTGCCAGCAGCTTGGGCCCGGGGGATACGCAGTATTTT
few,14,TRBJ1-5,.,TRBV7-8,CASSRGRINQPQHF,TGTGCCAGCAGCCGAGGACGGATCAATCAGCCCCAGCATTTT
.,15,TRBJ2-7,.,TRBV7-9,CASSFGGGSSYEQYF,TGTGCCAGCAGCTTTGGAGGGGGATCCTCCTACGAGCAGTACTTC
.,15,TRBJ2-7,TRBD1,TRBV6-1,CASSAGQSLLYEQYF,TGTGCCAGCAGTGCGGGACAGAGCCTACTCTACGAGCAGTACTTC
.,15,TRBJ2-7,TRBD2,TRBV27,CASASRSSGSYEQYF,TGTGCCAGCGCAAGTCGGAGTAGCGGGTCCTACGAGCAGTACTTC
.,14,TRBJ1-2,TRBD1,TRBV19,CASSGDSQNYGYTF,TGTGCCAGCAGCGGGGACAGCCAAAACTATGGCTACACCTTC
once,15,TRBJ2-5,TRBD1,TRBV15,CATSVRQGAGETQYF,TGTGCCACCAGCGTCAGACAGGGGGCTGGAGAGACCCAGTACTTC
once,15,TRBJ1-2,.,TRBV6-6,CASRTTGPEVGGYTF,TGTGCCAGCAGGACGACCGGGCCCGAGGTTGGCGGCTACACCTTC
.,14,TRBJ1-5,.,TRBV2,CASSSGMTNQPQHF,TGTGCCAGCAGTTCGGGGATGACCAATCAGCCCCAGCATTTT
.,13,TRBJ1-2,TRBD1,TRBV27,CASGDRGREGYTF,TGTGCCAGCGGGGACAGGGGGCGAGAGGGCTACACCTTC
.,14,TRBJ1-2,TRBD1,TRBV5-6,CASSMGRDSRRCTF,TGTGCCAGCAGCATGGGTCGGGACAGCCGACGGTGCACCTTC
.,14,TRBJ2-2,.,TRBV5-1,CASSAGPLPGELFF,TGCGCCAGCAGCGCGGGACCCCTACCGGGGGAGCTGTTTTTT
.,16,TRBJ2-3,TRBD2,TRBV5-1,CASSSGTSGDTDTQYF,TGCGCCAGCAGCTCGGGGACTAGCGGGGACACAGATACGCAGTATTTT
.,14,TRBJ1-1,.,TRBV19,CASSTGPSRTEAFF,TGTGCCAGTAGTACCGGACCTTCACGAACTGAAGCTTTCTTT
.,18,TRBJ2-5,TRBD2,TRBV4-1,CASSQDRDSGGGAETQYF,TGCGCCAGCAGCCAAGATCGGGATAGCGGGGGGGGAGCGGAGACCCAGTACTTC
.,16,TRBJ2-1,.,TRBV13,CASSEVGGSSYNEQFF,TGTGCCAGCAGTGAAGTGGGGGGTTCATCCTACAATGAGCAGTTCTTC
.,17,TRBJ2-6,TRBD1,TRBV5-1,CASSLQQGLAGANVLTF,TGCGCCAGCAGCTTACAACAGGGGTTAGCTGGGGCCAACGTCCTGACTTTC
.,15,TRBJ1-3,.,TRBV30,CAWSVAGSSGNTIYF,TGTGCCTGGAGTGTGGCCGGATCCTCTGGAAACACCATATATTTT
.,17,TRBJ2-1,TRBD2,TRBV14,CASSLFEGGLAVDEQFF,TGTGCCAGCAGCCTTTTTGAGGGGGGACTAGCCGTCGATGAGCAGTTCTTC